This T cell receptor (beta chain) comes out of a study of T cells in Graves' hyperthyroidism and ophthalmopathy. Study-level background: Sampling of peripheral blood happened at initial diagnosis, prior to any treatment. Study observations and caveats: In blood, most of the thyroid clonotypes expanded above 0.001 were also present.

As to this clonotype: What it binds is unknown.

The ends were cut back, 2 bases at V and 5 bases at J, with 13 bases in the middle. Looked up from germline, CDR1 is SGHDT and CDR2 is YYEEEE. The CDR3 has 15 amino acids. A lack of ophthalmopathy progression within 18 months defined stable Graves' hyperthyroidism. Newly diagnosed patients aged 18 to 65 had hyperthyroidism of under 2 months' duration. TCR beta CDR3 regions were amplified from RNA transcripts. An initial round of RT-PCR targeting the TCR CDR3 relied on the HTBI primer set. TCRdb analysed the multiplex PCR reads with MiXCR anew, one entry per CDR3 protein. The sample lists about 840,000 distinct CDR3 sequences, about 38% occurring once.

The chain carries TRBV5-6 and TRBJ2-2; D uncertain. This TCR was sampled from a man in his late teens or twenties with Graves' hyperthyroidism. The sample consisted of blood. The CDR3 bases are TGTGCCAGCAGCTTTATGACGGTGATGACCGGGGAGCTGTTTTTT. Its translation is CASSFMTVMTGELFF.